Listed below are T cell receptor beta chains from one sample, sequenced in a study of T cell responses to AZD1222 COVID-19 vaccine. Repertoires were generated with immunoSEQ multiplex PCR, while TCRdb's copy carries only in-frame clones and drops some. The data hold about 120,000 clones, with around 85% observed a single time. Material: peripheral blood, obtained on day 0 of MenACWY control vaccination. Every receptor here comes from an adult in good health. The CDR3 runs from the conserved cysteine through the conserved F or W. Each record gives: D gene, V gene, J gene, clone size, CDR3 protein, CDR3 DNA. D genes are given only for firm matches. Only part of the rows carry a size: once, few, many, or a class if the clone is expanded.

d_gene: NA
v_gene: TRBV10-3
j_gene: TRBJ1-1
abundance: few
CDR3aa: CAISETARNPEAFF
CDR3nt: TGTGCCATCAGTGAAACCGCCCGGAACCCTGAAGCTTTCTTT

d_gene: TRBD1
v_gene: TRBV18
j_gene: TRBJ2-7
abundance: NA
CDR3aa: CASSPIPGQGDTYEQYF
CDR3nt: TGTGCCAGCTCACCAATACCGGGACAGGGGGATACCTACGAGCAGTACTTC

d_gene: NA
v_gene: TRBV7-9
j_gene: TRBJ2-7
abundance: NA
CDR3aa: CASSAPARDYEQYF
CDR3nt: TGTGCCAGCAGCGCCCCCGCACGGGACTACGAGCAGTACTTC

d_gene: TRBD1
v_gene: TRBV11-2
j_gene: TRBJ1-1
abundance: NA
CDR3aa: CASSQGATRAFF
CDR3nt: TGTGCCAGCAGCCAGGGGGCAACCAGAGCTTTCTTT

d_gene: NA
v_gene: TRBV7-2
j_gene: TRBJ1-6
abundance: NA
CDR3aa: CASSPTGSNSPLHF
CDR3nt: TGTGCCAGCAGCCCAACAGGGTCCAATTCACCCCTCCACTTT

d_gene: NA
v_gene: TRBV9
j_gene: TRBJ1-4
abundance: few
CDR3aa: CASSPNREGLPEKLFF
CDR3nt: TGTGCCAGCAGCCCCAACAGGGAGGGCCTTCCAGAAAAACTGTTTTTT

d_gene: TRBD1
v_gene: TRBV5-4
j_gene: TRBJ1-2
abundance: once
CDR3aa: CASSSGQGDDGYTF
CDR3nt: TGTGCCAGCAGCTCAGGACAGGGGGACGATGGCTACACCTTC

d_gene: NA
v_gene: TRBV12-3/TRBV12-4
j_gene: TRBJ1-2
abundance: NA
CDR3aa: CASSAGQNYGYTF
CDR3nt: TGTGCCAGCAGTGCCGGACAAAACTATGGCTACACCTTC

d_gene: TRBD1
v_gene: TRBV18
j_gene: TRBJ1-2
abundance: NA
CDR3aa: CASSPRTGDGYTF
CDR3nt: TGTGCCAGCTCACCCCGGACAGGGGATGGCTACACCTTC

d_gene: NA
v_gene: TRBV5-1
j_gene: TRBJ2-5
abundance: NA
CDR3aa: CASSFEETQYF
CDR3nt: TGCGCCAGCAGCTTTGAGGAGACCCAGTACTTC

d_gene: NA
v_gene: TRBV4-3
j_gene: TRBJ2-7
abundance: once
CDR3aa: CASSQVFYGTPSYEQYF
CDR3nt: TGCGCCAGCAGCCAAGTATTTTACGGGACACCTTCCTACGAGCAGTACTTC

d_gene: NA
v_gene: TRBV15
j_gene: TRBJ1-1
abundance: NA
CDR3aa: CATSRDGFTEAFF
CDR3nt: TGTGCCACCAGCAGAGATGGATTCACTGAAGCTTTCTTT

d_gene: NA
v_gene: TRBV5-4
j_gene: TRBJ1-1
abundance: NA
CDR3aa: CASSLAGGRLNTEAFF
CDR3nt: TGTGCCAGCAGCTTGGCGGGGGGACGCTTGAACACTGAAGCTTTCTTT

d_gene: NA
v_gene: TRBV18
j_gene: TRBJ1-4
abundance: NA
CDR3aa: CASSRDVSLELFF
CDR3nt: TGTGCCAGCTCACGGGACGTCTCATTGGAACTGTTTTTT

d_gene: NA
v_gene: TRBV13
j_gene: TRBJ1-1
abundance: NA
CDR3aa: CASSATTSRAVNTEAFF
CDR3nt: TGTGCCAGCAGCGCCACGACCTCCAGGGCCGTGAACACTGAAGCTTTCTTT

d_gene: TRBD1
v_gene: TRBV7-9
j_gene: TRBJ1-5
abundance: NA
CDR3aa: CASSSSAAGTGDQPQHF
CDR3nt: TGTGCCAGCAGCTCAAGCGCCGCCGGGACAGGAGATCAGCCCCAGCATTTT

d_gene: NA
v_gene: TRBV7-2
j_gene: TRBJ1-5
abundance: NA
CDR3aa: CASSLGVRPQHF
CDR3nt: TGTGCCAGCAGCTTAGGTGTAAGGCCCCAGCATTTT

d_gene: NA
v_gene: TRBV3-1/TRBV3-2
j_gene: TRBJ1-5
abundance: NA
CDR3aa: CASSGSETNQPQHF
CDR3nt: TGTGCCAGCAGCGGGTCAGAGACCAATCAGCCCCAGCATTTT

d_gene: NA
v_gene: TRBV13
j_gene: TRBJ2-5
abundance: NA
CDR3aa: CASSLGGVETQYF
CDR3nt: TGTGCCAGCAGCTTAGGTGGTGTCGAGACCCAGTACTTC

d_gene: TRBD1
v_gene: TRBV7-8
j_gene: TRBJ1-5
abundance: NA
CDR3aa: CASSGLDRAINQPQHF
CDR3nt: TGTGCCAGCAGCGGGTTAGACAGGGCAATAAATCAGCCCCAGCATTTT

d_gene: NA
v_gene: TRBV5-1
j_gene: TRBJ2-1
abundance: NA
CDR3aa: CASSLTARAYNEQFF
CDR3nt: TGCGCCAGCAGCTTGACGGCGAGGGCCTACAATGAGCAGTTCTTC

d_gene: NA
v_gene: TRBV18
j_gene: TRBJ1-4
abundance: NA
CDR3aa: CASSPPGAATNEKLFF
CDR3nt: TGTGCCAGCTCACCACCAGGAGCTGCAACTAATGAAAAACTGTTTTTT

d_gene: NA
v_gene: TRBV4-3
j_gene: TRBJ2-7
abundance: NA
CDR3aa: CASSQDVGGIYEQYF
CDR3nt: TGCGCCAGCAGCCAAGACGTCGGGGGCATCTACGAGCAGTACTTC

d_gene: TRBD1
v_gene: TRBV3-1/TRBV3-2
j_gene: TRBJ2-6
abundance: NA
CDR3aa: CASSSRTGGFGANVLTF
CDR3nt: TGTGCCAGCAGCTCCCGGACAGGGGGCTTTGGGGCCAACGTCCTGACTTTC

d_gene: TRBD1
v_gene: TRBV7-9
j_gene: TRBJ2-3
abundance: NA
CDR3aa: CASSPLNSGQVFDF
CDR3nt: TGTGCCAGCAGCCCCCTAAATTCGGGACAGGTTTTTGATTTT

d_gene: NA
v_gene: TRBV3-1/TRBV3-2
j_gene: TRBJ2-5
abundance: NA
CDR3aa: CASSPDRRTYQETQYF
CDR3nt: TGTGCCAGCAGCCCCGACAGGCGGACGTACCAAGAGACCCAGTACTTC

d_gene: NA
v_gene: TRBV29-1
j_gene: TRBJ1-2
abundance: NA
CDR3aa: CSVADSRSYGYTF
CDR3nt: TGCAGCGTTGCTGACAGTAGGTCCTATGGCTACACCTTC

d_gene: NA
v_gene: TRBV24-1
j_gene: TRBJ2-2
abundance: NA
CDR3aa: CATSNPPGTGELFF
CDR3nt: TGTGCCACCTCTAACCCCCCGGGGACCGGGGAGCTGTTTTTT

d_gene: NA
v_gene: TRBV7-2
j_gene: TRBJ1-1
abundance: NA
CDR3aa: CASSLYRGPGAFF
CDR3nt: TGTGCCAGCAGCCTATACCGGGGGCCAGGAGCTTTCTTT

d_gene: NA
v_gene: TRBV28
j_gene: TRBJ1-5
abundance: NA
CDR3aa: CASSTPPNQPQHF
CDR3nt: TGTGCCAGCAGCACCCCCCCCAATCAGCCCCAGCATTTT

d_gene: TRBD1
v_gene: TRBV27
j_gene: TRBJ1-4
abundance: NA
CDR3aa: CASSLRGQGGEKLFF
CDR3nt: TGTGCCAGCAGTTTAAGGGGGCAGGGGGGGGAAAAACTGTTTTTT

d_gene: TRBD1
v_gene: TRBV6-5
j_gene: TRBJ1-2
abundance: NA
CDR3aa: CASSQPTGSGYTF
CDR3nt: TGTGCCAGCAGCCAACCGACAGGGTCGGGCTACACCTTC

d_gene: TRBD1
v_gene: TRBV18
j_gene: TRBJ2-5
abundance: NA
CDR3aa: CASSLTGGSQETQYF
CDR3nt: TGTGCCAGCTCACTGACAGGGGGATCACAAGAGACCCAGTACTTC

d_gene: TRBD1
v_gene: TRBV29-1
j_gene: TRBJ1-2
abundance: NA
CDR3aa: CSVAGGRDRPNYGYTF
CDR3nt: TGCAGCGTTGCTGGGGGGCGGGACAGGCCTAACTATGGCTACACCTTC

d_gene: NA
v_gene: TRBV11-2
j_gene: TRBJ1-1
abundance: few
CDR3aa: CASSLAFGGEAFF
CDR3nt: TGTGCCAGCAGCTTGGCCTTCGGGGGGGAGGCTTTCTTT

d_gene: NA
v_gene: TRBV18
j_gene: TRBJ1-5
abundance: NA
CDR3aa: CASSPGGMSNQPQHF
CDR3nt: TGTGCCAGCTCACCGGGAGGGATGAGCAATCAGCCCCAGCATTTT

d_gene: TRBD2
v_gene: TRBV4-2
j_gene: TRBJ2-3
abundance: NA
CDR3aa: CASSNPIGTSGGAGTQYF
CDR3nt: TGTGCCAGCAGTAATCCAATAGGGACTAGCGGGGGGGCCGGGACGCAGTATTTT

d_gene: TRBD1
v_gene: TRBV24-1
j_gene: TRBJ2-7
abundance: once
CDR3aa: CATSKTGGNYEQYF
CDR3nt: TGTGCCACCAGTAAGACAGGGGGTAACTACGAGCAGTACTTC

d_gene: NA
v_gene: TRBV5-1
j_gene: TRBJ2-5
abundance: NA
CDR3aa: CASSWYSQKETQYF
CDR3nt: TGCGCCAGCAGCTGGTATTCACAGAAAGAGACCCAGTACTTC

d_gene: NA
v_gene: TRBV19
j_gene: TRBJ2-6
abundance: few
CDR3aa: CASSIAGTSSGANVLTF
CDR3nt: TGTGCCAGTAGTATAGCCGGGACGAGCTCTGGGGCCAACGTCCTGACTTTC

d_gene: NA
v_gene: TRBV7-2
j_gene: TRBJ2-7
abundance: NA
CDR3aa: CASSFQGASYEQYF
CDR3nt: TGTGCCAGCAGCTTCCAGGGCGCATCCTACGAGCAGTACTTC

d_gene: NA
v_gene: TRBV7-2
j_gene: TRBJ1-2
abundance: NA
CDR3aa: CASSLAGGQGNYGYTF
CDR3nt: TGTGCCAGCAGCTTAGCGGGGGGGCAGGGGAACTATGGCTACACCTTC

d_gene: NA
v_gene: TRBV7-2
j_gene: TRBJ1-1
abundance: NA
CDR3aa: CASSLAVGDTEAFF
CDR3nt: TGTGCCAGCAGCTTAGCGGTGGGGGACACTGAAGCTTTCTTT

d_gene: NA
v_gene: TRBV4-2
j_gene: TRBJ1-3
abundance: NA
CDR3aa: CASSQEPGGSGNTIYF
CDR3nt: TGTGCCAGCAGCCAAGAACCCGGAGGCTCTGGAAACACCATATATTTT

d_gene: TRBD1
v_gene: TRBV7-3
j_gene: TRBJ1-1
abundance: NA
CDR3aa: CASSPRTGGRTEAFF
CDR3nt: TGTGCCAGCAGCCCACGGACAGGGGGGAGGACTGAAGCTTTCTTT

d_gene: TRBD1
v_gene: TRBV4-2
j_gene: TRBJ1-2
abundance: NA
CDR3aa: CASSQGGQGRAQGYTF
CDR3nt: TGTGCCAGCAGCCAAGGGGGACAGGGGAGGGCTCAAGGCTACACCTTC

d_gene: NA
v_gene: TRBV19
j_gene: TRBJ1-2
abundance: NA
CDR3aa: CASRTGAPNYGYTF
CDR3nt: TGTGCCAGTAGGACGGGGGCGCCTAACTATGGCTACACCTTC

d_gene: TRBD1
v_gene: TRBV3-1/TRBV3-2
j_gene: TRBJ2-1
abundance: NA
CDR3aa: CASSPLPLPGGEQFF
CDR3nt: TGTGCCAGCAGCCCCCTCCCACTACCAGGGGGTGAGCAGTTCTTC

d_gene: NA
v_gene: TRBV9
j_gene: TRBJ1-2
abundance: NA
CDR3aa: CASSVAGDWGYTF
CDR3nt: TGTGCCAGCAGCGTAGCAGGGGACTGGGGCTACACCTTC

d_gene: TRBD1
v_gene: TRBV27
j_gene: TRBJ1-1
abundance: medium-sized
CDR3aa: CASSLSPGGYTEAFF
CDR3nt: TGTGCCAGCAGTTTAAGCCCAGGGGGCTACACTGAAGCTTTCTTT